The 14 T cell receptor beta chains below were found in one sample sequenced in a study of breast tumors, draining lymph nodes, adjacent tissues. Breast cancer patients provided tissue from their axillary draining lymph nodes. A single record per CDR3 protein comes from TCRdb applying MiXCR to the multiplex PCR reads. The sample contains about 130,000 distinct CDR3 sequences, around 24% of which appear only once. Sequenced input: axillary lymph node tissue. These receptors were taken from a female donor with breast cancer. Some clones in this sample may be carry-over from other donors' samples.

There are many counts of this clonotype. The chain combines TRBV6-5 with TRBJ2-7; D is possibly TRBD2 (5 bases). V was shortened by 6 bases and J by 6 bases, with 12 bases between the two germline ends. The germline V gene has CDR1 MNHEY and CDR2 SVGAGI. This CDR3 contains 12 residues. CDR3 in amino acids: CASSNGIGEQYF. The CDR3 region has the DNA TGTGCCAGCAGCAACGGGATCGGCGAGCAGTACTTC.

This clonotype was seen at least ten times. The V gene is TRBV7-2, the J gene TRBJ2-5, with D possibly TRBD1 on 5 matching bases. Deletions cut 0 bases from V and 9 bases from J, with 5 bases between. Germline V gene data show CDR1 as SGHTA and CDR2 as FQGNSA. The CDR3 covers 11 residues. The chain's CDR3 is CASSLAQAQYF. In DNA form, the CDR3 reads TGTGCCAGCAGCTTAGCACAGGCCCAGTACTTC.

This clonotype showed up many times. CDR3 bases: TGTGCCAGCAGCCGGGTCCTCGGTGGTGAGCAGTTCTTC. Protein: CASSRVLGGEQFF. This chain connects TRBV7-7 to TRBJ2-1; D ambiguous. CDR3 length: 13 amino acids. Germline CDR1 reads SSHAT; CDR2 reads FNYEAQ (reference sequence). With 5 bases removed from V and 9 bases from J, the gap between germline ends came to 14 bases.

A note on this clonotype: A much larger clonotype is one base distant, so this may be a read error. V is TRBV11-3 and J is TRBJ2-7, with D unresolved. The CDR3 runs to 11 residues. Germline V gives CDR1 SGHNT, CDR2 YENEEA. CDR3 coding DNA: TGTGCCAGCGGCTTAGCTGTGGAGCAGTACTTC. The encoded protein is CASGLAVEQYF.

This clonotype was counted only a few times. The genes are TRBV14 and TRBJ2-7; no definite D call. The CDR3 covers 13 residues. Trimming took 0 bases from V and 6 from J, leaving 9 bases between them. Germline V CDR1 and CDR2: SGHDN, FVKESK. This chain's CDR3 is CASSQELIGEQYF. CDR3 DNA sequence: TGTGCCAGCAGCCAAGAACTTATAGGCGAGCAGTACTTC.

This clonotype was found many times. This chain joins TRBV7-2 and TRBJ1-2, with D possibly TRBD1 on 5 matching bases. Germline CDR1 and CDR2: SGHTA and FQGNSA. Trimming removed 4 bases from V and 8 bases from J, with 11 bases in between. The CDR3 is 12 amino acids. The CDR3 bases are TGTGCCAGCAGCTGGGCCGGGGGGGGCTACACCTTC. Protein sequence: CASSWAGGGYTF. Filled out from reference TRBV7-2 and TRBJ1-2, the complete variable domain reads GAGVSQSPSNKVTEKGKDVELRCDPISGHTALYWYRQSLGQGLEFLIYFQGNSAPDKSGLPSDRFSAERTGGSVSTLTIQRTQQEDSAVYLCASSWAGGGYTFGSGTRLTVV.

Regarding this clonotype: This sequence may be a read error, since a much larger clone differs from it by one base. V and J are TRBV20-1 and TRBJ1-5, with 9 bases fitting TRBD1. V dropped 7 bases and J dropped 4; count of bases not matched to a gene: 2. Germline V lookup: CDR1 DFQATT, CDR2 SNEGSKA (reference sequence). CDR3 size: 12 residues. CDR3 loop: CSVGTGNQPQHF. The CDR3 DNA reads TGCAGTGTCGGGACAGGGAATCAGCCCCAGCATTTT.

Regarding this clonotype: This may arise from a read error, as a much more abundant clone is one base away. The chain has TRBV19 and TRBJ2-7; 10 nucleotides align to TRBD1. V shed 9 bases and J 3 bases; nucleotides not matched to a gene: 5. Germline lookup yields CDR1 LNHDA and CDR2 SQIVND (reference sequence). This CDR3 contains 13 residues. CDR3 sequence (DNA): TGTGCCAGCTCGGGACAGGGGCGCTACGAGCAGTACTTC. This gives the protein CASSGQGRYEQYF.

This clonotype occurred many times. The chain couples TRBV20-1 to TRBJ1-2, with TRBD1 matching 10 bases. The CDR3 has 14 residues. V was clipped by 1 base and J by 4 bases; unmatched bases: 3. CDR1 and CDR2 (germline): DFQATT, SNEGSKA (reference sequence). The CDR3 DNA is TGCAGTGCTAGAGCGGACAGGGGGATCTATGGCTACACCTTC. This translates into CSARADRGIYGYTF.

At least ten counts were recorded for this clonotype. This rearrangement joins TRBV6-1 to TRBJ2-3, with 12 nucleotides matching TRBD2. The CDR3 length is 15 residues. V lost 6 bases to trimming and J lost 4 bases; unmatched junction nucleotides: 5. Germline V gene data show CDR1 as MNHNS and CDR2 as SASEGT. CDR3 DNA sequence: TGTGCCAGCAGAACCCTAGCGGGAGGGTCAGATACGCAGTATTTT. Amino acids: CASRTLAGGSDTQYF.

This clonotype has a count of ten or more. V usage is TRBV30 and J usage is TRBJ1-2; 10 nucleotides align to TRBD1. The ends lost 5 bases at V and 6 bases at J; junction bases unmatched: 15. This CDR3 has 16 amino acids. Germline V lookup: CDR1 GTSNPN, CDR2 SVGIG (reference sequence). The CDR3 DNA sequence: TGTGCCTGGGGCCAGACAGGGGGCTGGAGGTTAGATGGCTACACCTTC. It yields the protein CAWGQTGGWRLDGYTF.

This clonotype was observed a few times. This chain uses TRBV27 with TRBJ1-2; possible D gene TRBD1, 6 bases. The V and J ends lost 6 bases and 4 bases respectively, with 12 bases between them. The CDR3 consists of 13 residues. Germline CDR1 and CDR2: MNHEY and SMNVEV (reference sequence). CDR3 sequence (DNA): TGTGCCAGCAGACCTACAGGGCCCTATGGCTACACCTTC. This codes for CASRPTGPYGYTF.

In this sample, this clonotype turned up many times. The chain links TRBV7-8 to TRBJ2-7; maybe TRBD2 (5 bases). The CDR3 is 16 residues long. The V and J ends lost 5 bases and 0 bases respectively, with 17 bases between them. Per the germline V gene, CDR1 is SGHVS and CDR2 is FQNEAQ. The CDR3 loop is CASSVPRTASSYEQYF. The CDR3 DNA sequence: TGTGCCAGCAGCGTACCGAGGACTGCCTCCTCCTACGAGCAGTACTTC.

This clonotype qualifies as medium-sized. The chain carries TRBV24-1 and TRBJ1-2; D uncertain. Per the germline V gene, CDR1 is KGHDR and CDR2 is SFDVKD. Trimming left V 0 bases short and J 8 bases short, with 6 bases between. This CDR3 is built from 12 residues. In DNA, the CDR3 is TGTGCCACCAGTGATTTGTTCAGGGGCTACACCTTC. Its protein product is CATSDLFRGYTF.